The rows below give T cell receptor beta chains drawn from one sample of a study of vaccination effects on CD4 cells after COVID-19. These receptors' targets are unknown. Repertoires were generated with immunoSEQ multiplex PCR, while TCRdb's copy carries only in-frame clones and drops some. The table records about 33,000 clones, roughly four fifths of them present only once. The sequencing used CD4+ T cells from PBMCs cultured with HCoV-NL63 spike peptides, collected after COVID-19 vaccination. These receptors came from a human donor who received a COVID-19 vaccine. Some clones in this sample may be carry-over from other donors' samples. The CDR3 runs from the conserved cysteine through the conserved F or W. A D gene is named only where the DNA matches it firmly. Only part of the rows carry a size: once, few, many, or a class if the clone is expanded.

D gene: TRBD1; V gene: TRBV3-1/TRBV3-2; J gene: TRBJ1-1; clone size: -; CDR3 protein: CASSQDETGGTEAFF; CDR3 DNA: TGTGCCAGCAGCCAAGACGAAACAGGGGGTACTGAAGCTTTCTTT
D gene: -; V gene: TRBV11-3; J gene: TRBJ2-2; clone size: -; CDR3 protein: CASSLGAFGTGELFF; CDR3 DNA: TGTGCCAGCAGCTTAGGGGCCTTTGGGACCGGGGAGCTGTTTTTT
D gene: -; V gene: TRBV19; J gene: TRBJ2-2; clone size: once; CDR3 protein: CASSVSRVTGELFF; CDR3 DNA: TGTGCCAGTAGCGTATCCAGGGTGACCGGGGAGCTGTTTTTT
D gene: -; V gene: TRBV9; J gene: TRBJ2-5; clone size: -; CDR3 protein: CASSVDEGRTSQETQYF; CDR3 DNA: TGTGCCAGCAGCGTAGACGAGGGACGAACCTCACAAGAGACCCAGTACTTC
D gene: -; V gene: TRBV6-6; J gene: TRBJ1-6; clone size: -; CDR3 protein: CASSYSHYSPLHF; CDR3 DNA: TGTGCCAGCAGTTACTCCCACTATTCACCCCTCCACTTT
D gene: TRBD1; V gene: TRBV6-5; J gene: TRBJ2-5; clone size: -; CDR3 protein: CASSYSLGTGSAQYF; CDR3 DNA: TGTGCCAGCAGTTACTCCCTTGGGACAGGGTCGGCCCAGTACTTC
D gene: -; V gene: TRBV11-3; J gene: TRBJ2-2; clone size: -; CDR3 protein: CASSENTGELFF; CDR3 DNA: TGTGCCAGCAGCGAAAACACCGGGGAGCTGTTTTTT
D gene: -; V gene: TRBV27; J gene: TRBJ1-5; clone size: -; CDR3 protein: CASSLDRYQPQHF; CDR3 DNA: TGTGCCAGCAGTCTCGACCGATATCAGCCCCAGCATTTT
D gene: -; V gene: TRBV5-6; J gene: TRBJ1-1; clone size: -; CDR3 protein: CASSALLGRGTEAFF; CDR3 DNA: TGTGCCAGCAGCGCCCTATTGGGACGTGGCACTGAAGCTTTCTTT
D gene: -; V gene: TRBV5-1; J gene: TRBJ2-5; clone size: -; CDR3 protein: CASSLAGLEGETQYF; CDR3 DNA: TGCGCCAGCAGCTTGGCAGGGCTCGAAGGGGAGACCCAGTACTTC
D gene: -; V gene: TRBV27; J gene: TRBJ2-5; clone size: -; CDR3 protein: CASRRGTQETQYF; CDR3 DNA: TGTGCCAGCAGACGGGGGACCCAAGAGACCCAGTACTTC